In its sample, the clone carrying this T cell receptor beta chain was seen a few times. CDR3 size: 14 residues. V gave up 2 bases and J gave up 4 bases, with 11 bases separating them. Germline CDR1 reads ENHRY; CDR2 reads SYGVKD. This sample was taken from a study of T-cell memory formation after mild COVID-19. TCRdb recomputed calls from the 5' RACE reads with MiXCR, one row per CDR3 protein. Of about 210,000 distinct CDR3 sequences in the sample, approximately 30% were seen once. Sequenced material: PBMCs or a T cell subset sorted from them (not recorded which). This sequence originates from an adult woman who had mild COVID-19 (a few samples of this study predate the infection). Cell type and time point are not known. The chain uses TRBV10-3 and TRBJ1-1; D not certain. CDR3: CAISEGPTTTEAFF. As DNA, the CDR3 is TGTGCCATCAGTGAGGGTCCAACCACCACTGAAGCTTTCTTT.